This TCR beta chain was retrieved from a study of early T cells in non-severe SARS-CoV-2 infection. Germline loops: CDR1 SNHLY, CDR2 FYNNEI. The CDR3 runs to 15 residues. Trimming removed 5 bases from V and 5 bases from J, with 15 bases in between. Researchers attached unique molecular identifiers to individual cDNA molecules. MiXCR was run by TCRdb on the 5' RACE reads, yielding one entry per CDR3 protein. The table has about 56,000 distinct CDR3 sequences, over 9.5% seen once. The table lists this clonotype with many counts. The sequence came from an adult who was a healthcare worker with PCR-confirmed SARS-CoV-2 infection or an uninfected control (not recorded which). Sequenced input: whole blood. The chain has TRBV2 and TRBJ2-2, with D perhaps being TRBD1 or TRBD2 (6 bases each). CDR3 in amino acids: CASSPSGAGTGELFF. As DNA, the CDR3 is TGTGCCAGCAGTCCCTCGGGGGCGGGTACCGGGGAGCTGTTTTTT.